This TCR beta chain came from a study of OX40 agonist ivuxolimab in advanced cancers. Study-level background: Dose-escalation cases comprised hepatocellular carcinoma, melanoma, renal cell or head and neck cancer.

Profiling relied on immunoSEQ multiplex PCR, and the TCRdb table lists in-frame clones only, not all of them. The sample lists 55,000 to 65,000 clones, 84% occurring once. This clone was seen only once. Its antigen is as yet unknown. From germline, CDR1 is MRHNA and CDR2 SNTAGT. V trimming: 4 bases; J trimming: 3 bases; junction bases outside the gene matches: 10. There are 16 residues in the CDR3. Overall study results and limits: At 0.1 to 3.0 mg/kg, CD4+ and CD8+ blood T cells expanded clonally by week 6.

The V and J genes are TRBV6-4 and TRBJ2-3; the match to TRBD2 covers 7 bases. This TCR derives from an adult with an advanced solid tumor such as melanoma, head and neck, liver or kidney cancer. The specimen was CD4+ or CD8+ T cells sorted from blood, collected in a trial of the OX40 agonist ivuxolimab. The CDR3 DNA follows: TGTGCCAGCAGTGCCCTCGGGGAGGGTGCAACAGATACGCAGTATTTT. It specifies CASSALGEGATDTQYF.